A selection of T cell receptor beta chains follows, all from one sample in a study of T cell changes during pregnancy in multiple sclerosis. Data came from immunoSEQ multiplex PCR; TCRdb stores just in-frame clones and leaves some out. The profile covers around 67,000 clones, with about 90% appearing a single time and about 2.5% taken by the ten largest. Sequencing was performed on peripheral blood, taken in the first trimester of pregnancy. The receptors were gathered from a female donor with multiple sclerosis, enrolled in a pregnancy study. Both conserved end residues are part of each CDR3. The order of the fields is J gene, clone size, V gene, D gene, CDR3 protein, CDR3 DNA. A D gene is named only where the DNA matches it firmly. Some rows have no size entry. The others give once, few or many, or a class for an expanded clone.

>TRBJ2-5|-|TRBV5-6|-
CASSLAGVGETQYF
TGTGCCAGCAGCTTGGCGGGAGTAGGCGAGACCCAGTACTTC
>TRBJ2-7|-|TRBV10-2|-
CASSGLTTKTGPYEQYF
TGCGCCAGCAGTGGTCTGACTACAAAGACCGGTCCCTACGAGCAGTACTTC
>TRBJ2-7|-|TRBV13|-
CASSLGGQLFSYEQYF
TGTGCCAGCAGCTTAGGAGGACAGCTATTCTCCTACGAGCAGTACTTC
>TRBJ2-4|-|TRBV6-9|-
CASTSNSPEAKNIQYF
TGTGCCAGCACTTCAAACTCCCCTGAGGCCAAAAACATTCAGTACTTC
>TRBJ2-5|once|TRBV6-4|-
CASSSVGGQTQYF
TGTGCCAGCAGTTCGGTGGGAGGACAGACCCAGTACTTC
>TRBJ1-2|-|TRBV6-5|TRBD1
CASSYSKQGSYGYTF
TGTGCCAGCAGTTACTCGAAACAGGGGAGCTATGGCTACACCTTC
>TRBJ2-1|once|TRBV7-2|TRBD2
CASSLGGGRLAGVEQFF
TGTGCCAGCAGCTTAGGGGGAGGGAGGCTAGCGGGTGTCGAGCAGTTCTTC
>TRBJ2-1|-|TRBV9|TRBD2
CASSVGTSASPYYNEQFF
TGTGCCAGCAGCGTGGGGACTAGCGCCTCACCTTATTACAATGAGCAGTTCTTC
>TRBJ2-3|-|TRBV28|TRBD2
CAGGSPPDTQYF
TGTGCCGGCGGGAGTCCCCCAGATACGCAGTATTTT
>TRBJ1-2|-|TRBV5-1|-
CASSSPGLYGYTF
TGCGCCAGCAGCTCGCCGGGACTGTATGGCTACACCTTC
>TRBJ2-7|-|TRBV7-9|-
CASSFQYEQYF
TGTGCCAGCAGCTTTCAGTACGAGCAGTACTTC
>TRBJ1-5|-|TRBV28|-
CASSLVSNQPQHF
TGTGCCAGCAGTTTAGTAAGCAATCAGCCCCAGCATTTT
>TRBJ2-2|-|TRBV9|-
CASSDLDRNTGELFF
TGTGCCAGCAGCGACCTGGACAGAAACACCGGGGAGCTGTTTTTT
>TRBJ2-5|-|TRBV18|-
CASSPPSVSQETQYF
TGTGCCAGCTCACCACCCTCGGTGAGCCAAGAGACCCAGTACTTC
>TRBJ2-2|-|TRBV28|-
CASTWSGVNTGELFF
TGTGCCAGCACCTGGTCAGGGGTGAACACCGGGGAGCTGTTTTTT
>TRBJ2-1|-|TRBV4-3|-
CASSQGERNEQFF
TGCGCCAGCAGCCAAGGAGAGCGAAATGAGCAGTTCTTC
>TRBJ1-1|-|TRBV10-3|-
CAISEILPGTEAFF
TGTGCCATCAGTGAAATCCTCCCGGGAACTGAAGCTTTCTTT
>TRBJ2-3|-|TRBV27|TRBD2
CASGAGGGLAGGRTDTQYF
TGTGCCAGCGGGGCAGGGGGGGGACTAGCGGGAGGTAGGACAGATACGCAGTATTTT
>TRBJ2-7|-|TRBV13|-
CASSLGPDHSPEGQYF
TGTGCCAGCAGCTTAGGTCCGGACCATAGTCCCGAGGGGCAGTACTTC
>TRBJ1-1|-|TRBV30|-
CAWSPQAARNTEAFF
TGTGCCTGGAGCCCCCAGGCAGCCCGTAACACTGAAGCTTTCTTT
>TRBJ2-7|-|TRBV5-5|TRBD2
CASSSLRSGGEQYF
TGTGCCAGCAGCTCCCTGCGGTCGGGGGGCGAGCAGTACTTC
>TRBJ2-1|-|TRBV6-4|-
CASSDLRSNEQFF
TGTGCCAGCAGTGATTTGAGGAGCAATGAGCAGTTCTTC
>TRBJ2-2|-|TRBV30|-
CAWSGTRNTGELFF
TGTGCCTGGAGTGGGACAAGGAACACCGGGGAGCTGTTTTTT
>TRBJ2-7|-|TRBV27|TRBD2
CASSLGAGGREQYF
TGTGCCAGCAGTTTGGGTGCGGGAGGGAGGGAGCAGTACTTC
>TRBJ2-3|-|TRBV28|-
CASSLGGTQYF
TGTGCCAGCAGCCTGGGAGGAACGCAGTATTTT
>TRBJ2-7|-|TRBV9|TRBD1
CASSVGDRGYEQYF
TGTGCCAGCAGCGTAGGGGACAGGGGCTACGAGCAGTACTTC
>TRBJ1-1|-|TRBV7-6|-
CASSLGDAGVTEAFF
TGTGCCAGCAGCTTAGGTGACGCAGGGGTCACTGAAGCTTTCTTT
>TRBJ1-2|-|TRBV28|TRBD1
CASSPLRQGSYTF
TGTGCCAGCAGTCCGTTAAGACAGGGCAGCTACACCTTC
>TRBJ1-5|-|TRBV4-3|-
CASSQDAEVQPQHF
TGCGCCAGCAGCCAAGATGCAGAGGTTCAGCCCCAGCATTTT
>TRBJ1-2|-|TRBV6-1|-
CASTKGSRINGYTF
TGTGCCAGCACCAAAGGGAGCAGGATAAATGGCTACACCTTC
>TRBJ1-5|-|TRBV21-1|-
CASRKVEAGYSNQPQHF
TGTGCCAGCAGGAAAGTAGAAGCGGGGTATAGCAATCAGCCCCAGCATTTT
>TRBJ2-5|-|TRBV29-1|-
CSVEPGLGETQYF
TGCAGCGTTGAGCCGGGTTTGGGAGAGACCCAGTACTTC
>TRBJ1-5|-|TRBV5-1|TRBD1
CASSFPTGTNQPQHF
TGCGCCAGCAGCTTCCCGACAGGGACGAATCAGCCCCAGCATTTT
>TRBJ1-5|-|TRBV18|TRBD1
CASSPTKSGTGSNQPQHF
TGTGCCAGCTCACCTACAAAATCCGGGACAGGCTCCAATCAGCCCCAGCATTTT
>TRBJ2-3|-|TRBV29-1|-
CSVELRGDTQYF
TGCAGCGTTGAACTCCGCGGGGATACGCAGTATTTT
>TRBJ1-2|-|TRBV7-9|-
CASSLVGGVGYTF
TGTGCCAGCAGCTTAGTAGGAGGGGTTGGCTACACCTTC
>TRBJ2-3|-|TRBV5-1|-
CASSFGGFTDTQYF
TGCGCCAGCAGCTTTGGGGGGTTCACAGATACGCAGTATTTT
>TRBJ2-2|-|TRBV7-7|-
CASSPGVGNTGELFF
TGTGCTAGCAGCCCAGGGGTGGGGAACACCGGGGAGCTGTTTTTT
>TRBJ2-2|-|TRBV5-4|-
CASSPDSPGELFF
TGTGCCAGCAGCCCGGACTCACCCGGGGAGCTGTTTTTT
>TRBJ2-5|-|TRBV7-2|-
CASRDLGMETQYF
TGTGCCAGCAGGGACTTGGGGATGGAGACCCAGTACTTC
>TRBJ2-5|-|TRBV7-9|TRBD2
CASSLASGGQTQYF
TGTGCCAGCAGCTTGGCTAGCGGGGGCCAGACCCAGTACTTC
>TRBJ2-7|-|TRBV4-3|TRBD1
CASSQGGQGSYEQYF
TGCGCCAGCAGCCAAGGGGGACAGGGGTCCTACGAGCAGTACTTC
>TRBJ2-7|-|TRBV27|-
CASSMSLPYEQYF
TGTGCCAGCAGTATGAGTCTCCCCTACGAGCAGTACTTC
>TRBJ1-3|-|TRBV19|-
CASSSTGLSGNTIYF
TGTGCCAGTAGTTCGACAGGTCTCTCTGGAAACACCATATATTTT
>TRBJ2-2|once|TRBV11-3|-
CASSITNTGTGELFF
TGTGCCAGCAGCATCACTAATACGGGTACTGGGGAGCTGTTTTTT
>TRBJ1-4|many|TRBV6-1|TRBD1
CASSGGTGVEKLFF
TGTGCCAGCAGTGGCGGGACAGGGGTTGAAAAACTGTTTTTT
>TRBJ1-2|-|TRBV6-1|-
CASSEGRGGNYGYTF
TGTGCCAGCAGTGAAGGGAGGGGAGGTAACTATGGCTACACCTTC
>TRBJ2-3|-|TRBV14|TRBD1
CASSQGTGWDTDTQYF
TGTGCCAGCAGCCAAGGGACAGGGTGGGACACAGATACGCAGTATTTT
>TRBJ2-7|-|TRBV7-9|-
CASSLGTTKYF
TGTGCCAGCAGCTTAGGGACAACGAAGTACTTC
>TRBJ2-7|-|TRBV27|-
CASSTTGPIAAYEQYF
TGTGCCAGCAGCACCACAGGCCCTATAGCAGCCTACGAGCAGTACTTC
>TRBJ2-2|-|TRBV19|TRBD2
CASSKLAAGELFF
TGTGCCAGTAGTAAACTAGCGGCCGGGGAGCTGTTTTTT
>TRBJ2-1|-|TRBV11-2|TRBD2
CASSAGLAGGNEQFF
TGTGCCAGCAGCGCGGGACTAGCGGGAGGCAATGAGCAGTTCTTC
>TRBJ1-4|-|TRBV27|-
CASSRSPTGTALTNEKLFF
TGTGCCAGCAGCCGCTCACCTACAGGGACGGCCTTGACTAATGAAAAACTGTTTTTT
>TRBJ1-2|-|TRBV5-1|-
CASSDAGSANYGYTF
TGCGCCAGCAGCGACGCTGGCAGCGCAAACTATGGCTACACCTTC
>TRBJ2-1|once|TRBV7-2|TRBD2
CASSPSGLAGDEQFF
TGTGCCAGCAGCCCCAGCGGGTTAGCGGGAGATGAGCAGTTCTTC
>TRBJ2-7|-|TRBV6-5|-
CASRRQQAYEQYF
TGTGCCAGCAGGCGCCAACAGGCCTACGAGCAGTACTTC
>TRBJ2-5|-|TRBV5-1|TRBD2
CASSLASSGIGETQYF
TGCGCCAGCAGCTTGGCGTCTAGCGGGATTGGAGAGACCCAGTACTTC
>TRBJ2-1|-|TRBV6-1|TRBD2
CASSAIAGGPLNEQFF
TGTGCCAGCAGTGCAATAGCGGGAGGGCCGCTGAATGAGCAGTTCTTC